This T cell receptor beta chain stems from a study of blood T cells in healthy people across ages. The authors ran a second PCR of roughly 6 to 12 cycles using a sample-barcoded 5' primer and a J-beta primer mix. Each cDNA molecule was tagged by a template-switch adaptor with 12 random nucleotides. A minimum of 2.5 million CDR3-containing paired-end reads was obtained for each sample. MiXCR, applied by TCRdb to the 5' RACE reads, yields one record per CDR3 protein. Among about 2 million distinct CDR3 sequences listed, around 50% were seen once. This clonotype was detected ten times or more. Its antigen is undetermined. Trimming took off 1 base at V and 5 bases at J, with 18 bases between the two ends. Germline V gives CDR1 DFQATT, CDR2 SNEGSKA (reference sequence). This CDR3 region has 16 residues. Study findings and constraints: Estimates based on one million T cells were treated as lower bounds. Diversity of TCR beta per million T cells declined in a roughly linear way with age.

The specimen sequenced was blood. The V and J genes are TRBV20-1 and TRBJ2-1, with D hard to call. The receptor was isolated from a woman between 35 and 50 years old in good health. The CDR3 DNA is TGCAGTGCTAGAGTCCCAGGAGCCCAATCCAACAATGAGCAGTTCTTC. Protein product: CSARVPGAQSNNEQFF.